This TCR beta chain was sequenced in a study of tumor and adjacent non-tumor tissue in lung cancer. Background on the study: Patients comprised about a dozen adenocarcinoma, 2 squamous cell carcinoma and 1 small cell lung cancer. Points from the study as a whole: Higher tumor TCR diversity was associated with shorter survival. Tumor repertoires had a smaller top 100 clone share than normal lung.

On this clonotype: The antigen is undetermined. No conserved phenylalanine or tryptophan ends this CDR3, so it is likely a read error.

The template was RNA from unsorted bulk tissue. Between August and November 2014, newly diagnosed, chemotherapy-naive lung cancer patients underwent thoracic surgery in China. A modified ARM-PCR protocol with three rounds of nested PCR amplified TCRbeta. TCRdb re-analysed the multiplex PCR reads in MiXCR, keeping a single row per CDR3 protein. This sample carries 65,000 to 95,000 distinct CDR3 sequences, roughly 80% of them seen once, and the ten largest clones take about an eighth. This CDR3 has 15 residues. Germline V gene data show CDR1 as LGHNA and CDR2 as YNFKEQ. The source is a woman aged 45-60 years with non-small cell lung cancer. The source material was lung tumor tissue. The chain has TRBV4-2 and TRBJ2-7, with 7 bases matching TRBD1. The CDR3 loop is CASSPAGTDDYVQYY. In nucleotides, the CDR3 is TGTGCCAGCAGCCCCGCCGGGACAGATGACTACGTGCAGTACTAC.